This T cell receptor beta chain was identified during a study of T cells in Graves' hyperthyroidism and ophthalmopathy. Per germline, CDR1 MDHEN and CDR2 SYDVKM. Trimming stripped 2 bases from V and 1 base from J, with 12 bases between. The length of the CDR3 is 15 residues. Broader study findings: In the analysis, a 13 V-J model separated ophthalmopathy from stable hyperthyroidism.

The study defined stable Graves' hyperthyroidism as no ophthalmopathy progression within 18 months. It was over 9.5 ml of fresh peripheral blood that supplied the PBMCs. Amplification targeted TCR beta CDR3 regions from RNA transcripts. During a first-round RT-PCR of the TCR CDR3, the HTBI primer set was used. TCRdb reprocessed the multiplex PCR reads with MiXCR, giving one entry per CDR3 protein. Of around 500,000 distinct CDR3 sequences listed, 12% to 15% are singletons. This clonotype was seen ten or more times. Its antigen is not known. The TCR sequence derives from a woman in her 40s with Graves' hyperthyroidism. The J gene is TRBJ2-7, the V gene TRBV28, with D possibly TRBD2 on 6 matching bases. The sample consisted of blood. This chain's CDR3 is CASSLVGGTSYEQYF. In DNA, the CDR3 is TGTGCCAGCAGTTTAGTTGGAGGGACGTCCTACGAGCAGTACTTC.